A single sample gave rise to the 31 T cell receptor beta chains below, sequenced in a study of post-analysis software for immune sequencing data. These TCRs' antigens remain unknown. Researchers reported that TCR beta cDNA libraries carried unique molecular identifiers. TCRdb analysed the PCR reads with MiXCR anew, one entry per CDR3 protein. Here the sample spans hundreds of thousands of distinct CDR3 sequences, 53% being singletons. Study observations and caveats: Patients carried roughly 5 TRBV segments more frequently than controls did, and TRBV5-6, TRBV5-1 and TRBV20-1 were among them.

Sequenced sample: blood. These receptors were taken from a girl under 18 with multiple sclerosis.

This rearrangement joins TRBV6-2 or TRBV6-3 to TRBJ2-1; D remains ambiguous. Germline CDR1 MNHEY, CDR2 SVGEGT. The V gene lost 5 bases and the J gene lost 0 bases, with 11 bases spanning the gap. The CDR3 length is 15 residues. The CDR3, as DNA: TGTGCCAGCAGTCTACTACTAAACTCCTACAATGAGCAGTTCTTC. Amino acids: CASSLLLNSYNEQFF.

The rearrangement links TRBV20-1 to TRBJ2-1; 10 bases fit TRBD2. The CDR3 length is 15 residues. The germline V gene has CDR1 DFQATT and CDR2 SNEGSKA (reference sequence). J lost 5 bases, V lost 1 base, and 5 bases had no gene match. CDR3 nucleotide sequence: TGCAGTGCTAGAGGAGGGCTAGCGGGGGACAATGAGCAGTTCTTC. Residues: CSARGGLAGDNEQFF.

This clonotype was seen a few times. The gene calls are TRBV20-1 and TRBJ2-1, with a tentative D call TRBD1 (7 bases). V lost 0 bases, J lost 3 bases, and 18 bases lay in between. Germline V gene data show CDR1 as DFQATT and CDR2 as SNEGSKA (reference sequence). This CDR3 comprises 17 residues. The CDR3 here is CSARDLAGQPLYNEQFF. The CDR3 DNA follows: TGCAGTGCTAGAGATCTGGCGGGACAGCCCCTCTACAATGAGCAGTTCTTC.

V gene TRBV18 combines with J gene TRBJ2-7; D is unresolved. In germline, CDR1 is KGHSH, CDR2 LQKENI. The CDR3 consists of 13 residues. The V and J ends lost 5 bases and 0 bases respectively, with 8 bases between them. The CDR3 protein is CASSGVDSYEQYF. CDR3 DNA sequence: TGTGCCAGCTCAGGGGTAGACTCCTACGAGCAGTACTTC. The full variable domain, rest sourced from reference TRBV18 and TRBJ2-7, is NAGVMQNPRHLVRRRGQEARLRCSPMKGHSHVYWYRQLPEEGLKFMVYLQKENIIDESGMPKERFSAEFPKEGPSILRIQQVVRGDSAAYFCASSGVDSYEQYFGPGTRLTVT.

This chain uses TRBV14 with TRBJ1-2, with a weak D call TRBD1 (5 bases). Between the trimmed V and J ends, which lost 0 bases and 8 bases, there was a span of 13 bases. The CDR3 totals 14 residues. CDR1 and CDR2 (germline): SGHDN, FVKESK. CDR3 sequence reads: CASSQDSGRGGYTF. DNA for the CDR3: TGTGCCAGCAGCCAAGATTCGGGTCGGGGCGGCTACACCTTC. Together with reference TRBV14 and TRBJ1-2, the CDR3 gives the full variable domain: EAGVTQFPSHSVIEKGQTVTLRCDPISGHDNLYWYRRVMGKEIKFLLHFVKESKQDESGMPNNRFLAERTGGTYSTLKVQPAELEDSGVYFCASSQDSGRGGYTFGSGTRLTVV.

The table lists this clonotype with a count of one. This rearrangement joins TRBV9 to TRBJ2-1, with D maybe TRBD2 (5 bases). The germline gives CDR1 SGDLS, CDR2 YYNGEE. The CDR3 has 14 amino acids. Trimming cost V 4 bases and J 2 bases, with 10 bases left between them. The CDR3 is CASSLWEPYNEQFF. The CDR3 bases are TGTGCCAGCAGCCTCTGGGAGCCCTACAATGAGCAGTTCTTC. Full variable domain (rest looked up from reference TRBV9 and TRBJ2-1): DSGVTQTPKHLITATGQRVTLRCSPRSGDLSVYWYQQSLDQGLQFLIQYYNGEERAKGNILERFSAQQFPDLHSELNLSSLELGDSALYFCASSLWEPYNEQFFGPGTRLTVL.

This rearrangement joins TRBV7-2 to TRBJ2-3; no clear D. V dropped 5 bases and J dropped 2 bases, with 8 bases sitting between them. The germline CDR1 and CDR2 sequences are SGHTA and FQGNSA. This CDR3 has 13 amino acids. Here the CDR3 reads CASSTVPTDTQYF. DNA of the CDR3: TGTGCCAGCAGCACCGTTCCCACAGATACGCAGTATTTT.

The chain couples TRBV20-1 to TRBJ2-3; TRBD2 agrees at 14 bases. This CDR3 has 17 amino acids. The V and J ends lost 2 bases and 2 bases, in that order; junction bases with no gene match: 6. Germline CDR1 is DFQATT and CDR2 is SNEGSKA (reference sequence). The CDR3 is CSARQSTSGRATDTQYF. The CDR3 DNA sequence: TGCAGTGCTAGACAATCGACTAGCGGGAGGGCCACAGATACGCAGTATTTT.

The chain uses TRBV7-3 and TRBJ1-6, with a weak D call TRBD1 (6 bases). The CDR3 is made up of 14 amino acids. Germline CDR1 and CDR2: SGHTA and FQGTGA. Trimming cost V 1 base and J 6 bases, with 7 bases left between them. CDR3 protein: CASSLRGANSPLHF. DNA of the CDR3: TGTGCCAGCAGCTTAAGGGGGGCTAATTCACCCCTCCACTTT.

CDR3 DNA sequence: TGTGCCAGCAGCCAAGATAGCCAGGGTACATCTTACGAGCAGTACTTC. Amino acid sequence: CASSQDSQGTSYEQYF. The V call is TRBV3-1, the J call TRBJ2-7; D possibly corresponds to TRBD1 (5 bases). The CDR3 runs to 16 residues. Trimming took off 0 bases at V and 4 bases at J, with 16 bases between the two ends. Germline values: CDR1 LGHDT, CDR2 YNNKEL (reference sequence).

This chain connects TRBV5-1 to TRBJ1-1; 8 bases align to TRBD1. The germline gives CDR1 SGHRS, CDR2 YFSETQ. V lost 2 bases to trimming and J lost 6 bases; unmatched junction nucleotides: 3. The CDR3 loop spans 13 amino acids. CDR3 nucleotide sequence: TGCGCCAGCAGCTTCAGGGGGCGTGCTGAAGCTTTCTTT. Amino acid sequence: CASSFRGRAEAFF. The whole variable domain, filled in from reference TRBV5-1 and TRBJ1-1, reads KAGVTQTPRYLIKTRGQQVTLSCSPISGHRSVSWYQQTPGQGLQFLFEYFSETQRNKGNFPGRFSGRQFSNSRSEMNVSTLELGDSALYLCASSFRGRAEAFFGQGTRLTVV.

CDR3 in amino acids: CASSIIAGQNNQPQHF. CDR3 nucleotide sequence: TGTGCCAGCAGTATTATAGCCGGACAGAACAATCAGCCCCAGCATTTT. The chain recombines TRBV12-3 or TRBV12-4 with TRBJ1-5; tentatively, D is TRBD1 (6 bases). The CDR3 covers 16 residues. Trimming pared 5 bases from V and 3 bases from J, leaving 17 bases between.

This clonotype has just a few counts. V gene TRBV10-3 combines with J gene TRBJ2-1; D remains ambiguous. The CDR3 spans 19 residues. Trimming removed 5 bases from V and 0 bases from J, with 23 bases in between. CDR1 and CDR2 (germline): ENHRY, SYGVKD. The CDR3, as DNA: TGTGCCATCAGTACAGTTGCCCAAGGAGCCCTCCTCTCCTACAATGAGCAGTTCTTC. Its protein is CAISTVAQGALLSYNEQFF.

This clonotype showed up just a few times. The rearrangement joins TRBV29-1 to TRBJ2-5; D is unclear. Trimming stripped 5 bases from V and 5 bases from J, with 12 bases between. Germline loops: CDR1 SQVTM, CDR2 ANQGSEA. This CDR3 has 12 amino acids. In DNA, the CDR3 is TGCAGCGTTCCACCTCAAGGGGAGACCCAGTACTTC. Protein product: CSVPPQGETQYF.

The chain uses TRBV6-6 and TRBJ2-7; TRBD2 matches at 9 bases. There are 14 residues in the CDR3. Germline V gene sequence: CDR1 MNHNY, CDR2 SVGAGI (reference sequence). The junction had 7 bases not matched to a gene; V was cut back by 10 bases and J by 0 bases. The CDR3 DNA sequence: TGTGCCACCTCGACTAGCGGAGGCTCCTACGAGCAGTACTTC. It codes for CATSTSGGSYEQYF.

The chain has TRBV20-1 and TRBJ1-2; D is unresolved. Germline V lookup: CDR1 DFQATT, CDR2 SNEGSKA (reference sequence). The CDR3 consists of 11 residues. The CDR3 is CTVPQSYGYTF. Written as DNA, the CDR3 is TGCACGGTCCCCCAGAGCTATGGCTACACCTTC.

Points on this clonotype: Its ends do not fully match the called genes, so a read error is possible. V and J are TRBV29-1 and TRBJ1-2, with 7 positions matching TRBD1. Germline V lookup: CDR1 SQVTM, CDR2 ANQGSEA. The CDR3 length is 14 residues. DNA of the CDR3: TGCAGCGTAGAAGACAGGGCCGCTAACTATGGCTACACCTTC. It translates to CSVEDRAANYGYTF.

This clonotype has more than one count but fewer than ten. This chain links TRBV29-1 with TRBJ1-5, with D possibly TRBD1 on 6 matching bases. From germline, CDR1 is SQVTM and CDR2 ANQGSEA. V lost 4 bases, J lost 2 bases, and 6 bases lay in between. The CDR3 runs 12 residues. CDR3 amino acids: CSVAGGNQPQHF. In nucleotides, the CDR3 is TGCAGCGTTGCAGGGGGCAATCAGCCCCAGCATTTT.

The chain carries TRBV20-1 and TRBJ2-3, with D perhaps matching TRBD2 (5 bases). Germline-derived CDR1 and CDR2 are DFQATT and SNEGSKA (reference sequence). V was shortened by 3 bases and J by 1 base, with 14 bases between the two germline ends. The CDR3 is made up of 15 amino acids. CDR3 sequence reads: CSASPDFWGTDTQYF. The CDR3 DNA is TGCAGTGCTAGTCCGGACTTCTGGGGCACAGATACGCAGTATTTT.

For this clonotype: A read error may account for a junction end that differs from germline. CDR3 nucleotide sequence: TGTGCCAGCAGTAAGATCCTCGACAGGGGATCCTATAATTCACCCCCCCACTTT. Translated: CASSKILDRGSYNSPPHF. This chain uses TRBV12-3 or TRBV12-4 with TRBJ1-6, with 8 bases that match TRBD1. There are 18 residues in the CDR3.

The V and J genes are TRBV29-1 and TRBJ1-2; 11 bases map to TRBD1. The germline V gene has CDR1 SQVTM and CDR2 ANQGSEA. Trimming took 6 bases from V and 6 from J; bases not matched to a gene: 12. The CDR3 has 15 amino acids. The CDR3 reads CSVDAGWTGGNGYTF. The CDR3 DNA reads as TGCAGCGTCGACGCGGGGTGGACAGGGGGCAATGGCTACACCTTC.

The chain links TRBV27 to TRBJ1-1; D call uncertain. V lost 7 bases, J lost 3 bases, and 15 bases lay in between. Per germline, CDR1 MNHEY and CDR2 SMNVEV (reference sequence). CDR3 length: 14 residues. CDR3: CASIPVKIHTEAFF. CDR3 coding DNA: TGTGCCAGCATCCCAGTCAAAATTCACACTGAAGCTTTCTTT.

This chain joins TRBV13 and TRBJ2-7; D could derive from TRBD1 or TRBD2 (6 bases each). This CDR3 has 13 amino acids. Looked up from germline, CDR1 is PRHDT and CDR2 is FYEKMQ (reference sequence). Trimming removed 1 base at V and 6 bases at J, with 10 bases between. The DNA for the CDR3 is TGTGCCAGCAGCTTAGTGGGGGGCTTCGAGCAGTACTTC. Its protein is CASSLVGGFEQYF. The full variable domain, with the rest looked up from reference TRBV13 and TRBJ2-7, is AAGVIQSPRHLIKEKRETATLKCYPIPRHDTVYWYQQGPGQDPQFLISFYEKMQSDKGSIPDRFSAQQFSDYHSELNMSSLELGDSALYFCASSLVGGFEQYFGPGTRLTVT.

This chain links TRBV5-1 with TRBJ2-1, with D unresolved. The DNA end is a closer match to TRBJ2-7, so the J assignment may be wrong. CDR3 size: 14 residues. Germline-derived CDR1 and CDR2 are SGHRS and YFSETQ. CDR3 bases: TGCGCCAGCAGCTTGCGCGGCGCTCTACGGGAGCAGTACTTC. This sequence encodes CASSLRGALREQYF.

V is TRBV2 and J is TRBJ1-2; TRBD1 agrees at 8 bases. Germline V gives CDR1 SNHLY, CDR2 FYNNEI. This CDR3 comprises 15 residues. V gave up 8 bases and J gave up 2 bases; unmatched junction bases: 10. CDR3 region: CASHGTGASNYGYTF. The CDR3 DNA sequence: TGTGCCAGCCACGGGACAGGAGCTTCCAACTATGGCTACACCTTC.

The gene calls are TRBV4-1 and TRBJ1-4, with D unresolved. The germline CDR1 and CDR2 sequences are MGHRA and YSYEKL. The CDR3 extends over 14 amino acids. Trimming took off 5 bases at V and 3 bases at J, with 10 bases between the two ends. The CDR3 region has the DNA TGCGCCAGCAGCAGCCGGGATCCTAATGAAAAACTGTTTTTT. Encoded protein: CASSSRDPNEKLFF.

The table lists this clonotype with a few counts. This chain joins TRBV2 and TRBJ2-5, with no clear D. The CDR3 extends over 14 amino acids. V was cut by 3 bases and J by 5 bases, with 13 bases left in between. CDR1 and CDR2 (germline): SNHLY, FYNNEI. The CDR3 sequence: CASSDRTAGETQYF. CDR3 DNA: TGTGCCAGCAGTGATCGTACGGCCGGGGAGACCCAGTACTTC.

The V gene is TRBV4-2, the J gene TRBJ1-5, with D uncertain. Germline V gene data show CDR1 as LGHNA and CDR2 as YNFKEQ. V lost 0 bases and J 2 bases, leaving 11 bases between the germline ends. There are 16 residues in the CDR3. The CDR3 spells CASSQDGIVGNQPQHF. The CDR3 bases are TGTGCCAGCAGCCAAGATGGAATAGTCGGCAATCAGCCCCAGCATTTT.

This clonotype was observed a handful of times. The chain uses TRBV20-1 and TRBJ2-7, with a tentative D call TRBD1 (6 bases). The CDR3 is made up of 15 amino acids. Between the trimmed V and J ends, which lost 1 base and 0 bases, there was a span of 13 bases. The germline V gene encodes CDR1 DFQATT and CDR2 SNEGSKA (reference sequence). The CDR3 loop is CSARAYRVLSYEQYF. The DNA of the CDR3 is TGCAGTGCTAGAGCCTACAGGGTTCTCTCCTACGAGCAGTACTTC.

This clonotype was counted between two and nine times. V gene TRBV20-1 combines with J gene TRBJ2-1; D might be TRBD1 (6 bases). Germline CDR1 DFQATT, CDR2 SNEGSKA (reference sequence). Trimming pared 6 bases from V and 10 bases from J, leaving 22 bases between. CDR3 length: 14 residues. DNA of the CDR3: TGCAGTGCCCATCCGACAGGTGGTCATCGGGAGCAGTTCTTC. It codes for CSAHPTGGHREQFF.

The chain links TRBV5-1 to TRBJ2-7, with TRBD2 matching 7 bases. In germline, CDR1 is SGHRS, CDR2 YFSETQ. CDR3 length equals 16 residues. V was clipped by 2 bases and J by 3 bases; unmatched bases: 11. CDR3 amino acids: CASSFSGQTRNYEQYF. The CDR3 region has the DNA TGCGCCAGCAGCTTTAGCGGGCAGACCCGTAACTACGAGCAGTACTTC. Drawing the rest from reference TRBV5-1 and TRBJ2-7, the complete variable domain is KAGVTQTPRYLIKTRGQQVTLSCSPISGHRSVSWYQQTPGQGLQFLFEYFSETQRNKGNFPGRFSGRQFSNSRSEMNVSTLELGDSALYLCASSFSGQTRNYEQYFGPGTRLTVT.